This T cell receptor beta chain was captured in a study of vaccination effects on CD4 cells after COVID-19. Whole-study findings and limits: Relatively few convalescent patients took part in the study, which had no early post-infection timepoints. Marked clonal contraction of both clone types appeared late after vaccination.

Antigen-specific CD4+ T cells were expanded with viral peptide pools in the ViraFEST assay before sequencing. Following a roughly eleven-day culture, CD4+ T cells were purified. People in the vaccine group had not been infected with SARS-CoV-2 before, and their nucleocapsid antibodies were negative. Some clones are missing from TCRdb's copy, which holds only in-frame ones; the method was immunoSEQ multiplex PCR. This sample has around 66,000 clones, with roughly 75% found just once. Turning to this clone: The antigen remains unidentified.

Germline assignment: CDR1 SGHDN and CDR2 FVKESK. V shed 2 bases and J shed 4 bases, with 9 bases lying between them. The CDR3 consists of 14 residues. This sequence joins TRBV14 and TRBJ1-5; D gene ambiguous. Here the sequenced sample was CD4+ T cells from PBMCs cultured with HCoV-OC43 spike peptides, taken before COVID-19 vaccination. Sample subset: HCoV-OC43 spike overlapping peptide pool stimulation. The sequence was collected from a human donor who received a COVID-19 vaccine. CDR3 DNA sequence: TGTGCCAGCAGCCAATCGGGTACGAATCAGCCCCAGCATTTT. Translated, it gives CASSQSGTNQPQHF.